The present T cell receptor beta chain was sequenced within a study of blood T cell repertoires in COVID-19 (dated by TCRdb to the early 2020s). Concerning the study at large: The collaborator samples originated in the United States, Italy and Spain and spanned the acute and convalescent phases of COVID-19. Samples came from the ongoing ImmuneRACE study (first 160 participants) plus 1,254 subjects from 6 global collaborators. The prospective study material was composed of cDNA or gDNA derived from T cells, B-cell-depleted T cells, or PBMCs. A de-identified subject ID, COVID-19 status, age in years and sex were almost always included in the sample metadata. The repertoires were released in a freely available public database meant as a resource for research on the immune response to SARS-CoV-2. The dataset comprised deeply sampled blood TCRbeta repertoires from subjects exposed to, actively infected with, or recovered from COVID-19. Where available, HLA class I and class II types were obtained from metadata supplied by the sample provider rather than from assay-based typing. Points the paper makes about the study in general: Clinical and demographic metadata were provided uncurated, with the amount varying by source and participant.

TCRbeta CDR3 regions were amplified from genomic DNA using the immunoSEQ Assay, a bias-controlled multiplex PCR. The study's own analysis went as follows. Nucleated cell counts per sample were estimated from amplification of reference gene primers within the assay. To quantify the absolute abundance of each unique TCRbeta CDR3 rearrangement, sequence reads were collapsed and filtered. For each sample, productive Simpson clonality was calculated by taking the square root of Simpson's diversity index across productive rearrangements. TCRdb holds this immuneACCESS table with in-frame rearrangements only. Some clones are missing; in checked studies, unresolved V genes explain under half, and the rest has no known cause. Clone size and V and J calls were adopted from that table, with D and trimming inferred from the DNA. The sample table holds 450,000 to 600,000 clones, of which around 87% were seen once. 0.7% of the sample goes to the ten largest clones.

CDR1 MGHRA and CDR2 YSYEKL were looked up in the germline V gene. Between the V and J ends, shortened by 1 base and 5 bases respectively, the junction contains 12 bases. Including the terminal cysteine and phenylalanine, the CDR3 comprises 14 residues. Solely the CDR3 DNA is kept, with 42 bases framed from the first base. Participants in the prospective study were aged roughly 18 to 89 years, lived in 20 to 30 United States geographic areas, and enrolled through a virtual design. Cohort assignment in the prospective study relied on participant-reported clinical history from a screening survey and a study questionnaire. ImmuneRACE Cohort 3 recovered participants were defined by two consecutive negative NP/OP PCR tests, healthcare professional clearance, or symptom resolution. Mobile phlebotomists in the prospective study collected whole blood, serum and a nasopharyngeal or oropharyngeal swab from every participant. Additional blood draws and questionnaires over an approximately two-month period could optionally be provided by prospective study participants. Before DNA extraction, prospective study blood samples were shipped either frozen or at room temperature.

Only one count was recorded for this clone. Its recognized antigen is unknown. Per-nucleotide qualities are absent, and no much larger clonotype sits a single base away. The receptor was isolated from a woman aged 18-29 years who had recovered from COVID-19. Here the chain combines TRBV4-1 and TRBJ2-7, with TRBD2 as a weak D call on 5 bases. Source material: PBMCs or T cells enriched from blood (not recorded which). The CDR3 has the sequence CASSQVGKRDEQYF. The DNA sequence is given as TGCGCCAGCAGCCAAGTTGGGAAGAGGGACGAGCAGTACTTC.